This T cell receptor (beta chain) derives from a study of T-cell reconstitution after alpha-beta-depleted transplantation in children. The study, taken as a whole, reports: Some patients showed high day-60 TCRbeta diversity, which derived from surviving recipient T cells and thymic progenitors.

CDR3 length: 12 residues. The germline V gene has CDR1 GTSNPN and CDR2 SVGIG (reference sequence). Deletions cut 0 bases from V and 8 bases from J, with 10 bases between. Unique molecular identifiers tagged the TCRbeta library. A single record per CDR3 protein comes from TCRdb applying MiXCR to the PCR reads. The table has almost 500,000 distinct CDR3 sequences, about 10% seen once. This clonotype was seen only a few times. As yet, its antigen is unknown. Sequences were derived from PBMCs, sampled before TCRalphabeta/CD19-depleted stem cell transplant. The rearrangement uses TRBV30 and TRBJ1-1; D is unresolved. The TCR sequence derives from a child under 10 years old with inherited bone marrow failure, due to receive a stem cell transplant. CDR3 residues: CAWSVVVPEAFF. The CDR3 DNA reads as TGTGCCTGGAGTGTAGTGGTTCCCGAAGCTTTCTTT.